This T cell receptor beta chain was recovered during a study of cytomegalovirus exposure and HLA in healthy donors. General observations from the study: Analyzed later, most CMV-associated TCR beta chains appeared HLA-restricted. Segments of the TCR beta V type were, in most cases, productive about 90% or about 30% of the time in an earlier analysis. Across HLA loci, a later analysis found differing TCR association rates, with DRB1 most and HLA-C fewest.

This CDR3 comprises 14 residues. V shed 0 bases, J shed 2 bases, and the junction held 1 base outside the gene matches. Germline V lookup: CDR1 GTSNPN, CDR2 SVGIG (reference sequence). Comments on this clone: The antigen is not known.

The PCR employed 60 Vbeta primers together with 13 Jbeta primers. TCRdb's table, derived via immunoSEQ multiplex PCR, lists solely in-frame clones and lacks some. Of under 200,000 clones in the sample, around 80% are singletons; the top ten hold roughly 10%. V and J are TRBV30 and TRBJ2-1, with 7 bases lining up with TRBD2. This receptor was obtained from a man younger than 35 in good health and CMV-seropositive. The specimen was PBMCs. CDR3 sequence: CAWSVLATYNEQFF. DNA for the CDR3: TGTGCCTGGAGTGTACTAGCGACCTACAATGAGCAGTTCTTC.